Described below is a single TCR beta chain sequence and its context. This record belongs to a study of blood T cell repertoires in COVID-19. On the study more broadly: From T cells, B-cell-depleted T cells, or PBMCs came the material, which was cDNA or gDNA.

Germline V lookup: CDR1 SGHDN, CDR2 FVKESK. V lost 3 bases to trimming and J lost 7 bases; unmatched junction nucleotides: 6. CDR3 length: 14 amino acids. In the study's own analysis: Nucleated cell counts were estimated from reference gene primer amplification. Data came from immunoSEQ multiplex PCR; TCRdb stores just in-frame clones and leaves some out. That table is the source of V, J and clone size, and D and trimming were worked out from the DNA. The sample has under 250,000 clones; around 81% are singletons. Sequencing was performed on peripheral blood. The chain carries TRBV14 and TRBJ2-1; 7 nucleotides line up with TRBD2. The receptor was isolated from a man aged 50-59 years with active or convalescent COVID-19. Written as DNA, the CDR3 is TGTGCCAGCAGCCAGCGTCTGGGGGGGAATGAGCAGTTCTTC. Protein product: CASSQRLGGNEQFF.